What follows are 19 T cell receptor beta chains derived from one specimen sequenced in a study of CD8 T cells in ankylosing spondylitis. TCRdb re-called the 5' RACE reads through MiXCR, storing one row per CDR3 protein. The sample yields more than 150,000 distinct CDR3 sequences, 9.5% to 15% seen once. Material: blood, either unsorted or a sorted T cell fraction (not recorded which). The receptors shown here come from a male donor with ankylosing spondylitis or in good health (not recorded which).

The rearrangement links TRBV5-1 to TRBJ2-7; TRBD1 agrees at 8 bases. J gave up 5 bases and V 5 bases, and 6 bases lay outside the gene matches. The CDR3 is 13 amino acids. Germline V gene data show CDR1 as SGHRS and CDR2 as YFSETQ. The CDR3 loop is CASRDLDRDEQYF. The CDR3 nucleotides read TGCGCCAGCAGGGACTTGGACAGGGACGAGCAGTACTTC.

This chain uses TRBV6-1 with TRBJ2-1; 7 bases align to TRBD1. The J segment lost 7 bases and the V segment lost 5 bases, leaving 11 bases of the junction unmatched. Germline V lookup: CDR1 MNHNS, CDR2 SASEGT. The CDR3 has 15 residues. The CDR3 sequence is CASSLGQRPENEQFF. The CDR3 DNA reads TGTGCCAGCAGTCTGGGACAGAGGCCTGAAAATGAGCAGTTCTTC.

V gene TRBV5-4 combines with J gene TRBJ2-1; D might be TRBD1 or TRBD2, each matching 5 bases. Germline loops: CDR1 SGHNT, CDR2 YYREEE (reference sequence). The CDR3 sequence is 15 residues long. V lost 6 bases and J lost 3, with 16 bases in between. The CDR3, as DNA: TGTGCCAGCACCGAGGGGCCGTTGGACTACAATGAGCAGTTCTTC. It yields the protein CASTEGPLDYNEQFF.

The V call is TRBV2, the J call TRBJ2-6; no definite D call. The germline V gene encodes CDR1 SNHLY and CDR2 FYNNEI. V lost 6 bases to trimming and J lost 1 base, with 4 bases between them. The CDR3 covers 13 residues. CDR3 in DNA: TGTGCCAGCAGGGGTTCTGGGGCCAACGTCCTGACTTTC. It yields the protein CASRGSGANVLTF.

This clonotype showed up just a few times. J is TRBJ2-1 and V is TRBV29-1; D tentatively fits TRBD1 or TRBD2 (6 bases each). The length of the CDR3 is 17 residues. V was trimmed by 3 bases and J by 0 bases, leaving 18 bases between them. Germline V gene data show CDR1 as SQVTM and CDR2 as ANQGSEA. CDR3 protein: CSVDRFSGDNSYNEQFF. DNA for the CDR3: TGCAGCGTTGATCGATTCTCGGGGGACAACTCCTACAATGAGCAGTTCTTC.

This clonotype was picked up a small number of times. This chain connects TRBV29-1 to TRBJ1-2, with TRBD1 identical over 7 bases. V lost 5 bases and J lost 2; bases outside the gene matches: 2. The CDR3 has 12 residues. CDR1 is SQVTM and CDR2 is ANQGSEA in the germline V gene. CDR3: CSVPGQNYGYTF. The CDR3 region has the DNA TGCAGCGTTCCGGGACAGAACTATGGCTACACCTTC.

This clonotype has a handful of counts. This chain joins TRBV7-9 and TRBJ2-1; maybe TRBD2 (6 bases). Germline CDR1 and CDR2: SEHNR and FQNEAQ (reference sequence). The CDR3 spans 13 residues. The ends were cut back, 2 bases at V and 12 bases at J, with 14 bases in the middle. The CDR3 spells CASSLRGGPRQFF. Here the CDR3 DNA reads TGTGCCAGCAGCTTACGAGGAGGGCCCAGGCAGTTCTTC.

This chain connects TRBV15 to TRBJ1-2; D is undetermined. The length of the CDR3 is 12 residues. V was shortened by 7 bases and J by 7 bases, with 13 bases between the two germline ends. CDR1 is LNHNV and CDR2 is YYDKDF in the germline V gene (reference sequence). This chain's CDR3 is CATIDGLFGYTF. CDR3 sequence (DNA): TGTGCCACCATTGACGGCCTATTTGGCTACACCTTC.

CDR3 sequence reads: CASSLIRSRQGLTNSNQPQHF. The CDR3 bases are TGTGCCAGCAGCCTTATTCGCAGCCGACAGGGCCTTACCAATAGCAATCAGCCCCAGCATTTT. This chain uses TRBV11-2 with TRBJ1-5; 7 nucleotides match TRBD1. Losses at the gene ends were 5 bases for V and 0 bases for J; bases not matched to a gene: 22. The CDR3 consists of 21 residues. CDR1 and CDR2 from the germline V gene are SGHAT and FQNNGV.

This clonotype turned up a few times. This chain joins TRBV29-1 and TRBJ2-5; D is perhaps TRBD1 (5 bases). This CDR3 region has 12 residues. The germline V and J ends were trimmed by 4 bases and 5 bases, with 11 bases remaining between them. Germline CDR1 SQVTM, CDR2 ANQGSEA. This CDR3 is CSVVISGETQYF. The CDR3 coding sequence is TGCAGCGTTGTTATTTCAGGGGAGACCCAGTACTTC.

Only a few counts were recorded for this clonotype. This chain uses TRBV27 with TRBJ2-1; 10 positions match TRBD1. Germline V CDR1 and CDR2: MNHEY, SMNVEV (reference sequence). This CDR3 is 13 amino acids long. The junction had 4 bases not matched to a gene; V was cut back by 8 bases and J by 6 bases. CDR3 residues: CASGDRGPNEQFF. The CDR3 DNA follows: TGTGCCAGCGGGGACAGGGGTCCCAATGAGCAGTTCTTC.

In its sample, this clonotype was seen a few times. The chain couples TRBV27 to TRBJ1-1, with a weak D call TRBD1 (5 bases). The CDR3 covers 15 residues. V lost 7 bases and J lost 0, with 15 bases in between. The germline V gene has CDR1 MNHEY and CDR2 SMNVEV (reference sequence). The CDR3 protein is CASTSQGWLNTEAFF. CDR3 coding DNA: TGTGCCAGCACCTCCCAGGGTTGGTTGAACACTGAAGCTTTCTTT.

This clonotype has more than one count but fewer than ten. At one end, the junction sequence differs from germline, possibly due to a read error. The chain is built from TRBV7-6 and TRBJ2-7; 10 nucleotides agree with TRBD1. This CDR3 has 15 amino acids. Germline CDR1 is SGHVS and CDR2 is FNYEAQ. The CDR3, as DNA: TGTGCCAGCAGTAAAGACAGGGGGCACTCCGACGAGCAGTACTTC. Protein product: CASSKDRGHSDEQYF. Full variable domain (remainder filled in from reference TRBV7-6 and TRBJ2-7): GAGVSQSPRYKVTKRGQDVALRCDPISGHVSLYWYRQALGQGPEFLTYFNYEAQQDKSGLPNDRFSAERPEGSISTLTIQRTEQRDSAMYRCASSKDRGHSDEQYFGPGTRLTVT.

The V and J genes are TRBV6-1 and TRBJ2-2; 8 positions agree with TRBD1. The V gene end was trimmed by 6 bases and the J gene end by 5 bases; junction bases not matched to a gene: 14. CDR1 and CDR2 (germline): MNHNS, SASEGT. The CDR3 spans 17 residues. CDR3 in amino acids: CASSLLVAGGQTGELFF. CDR3 nucleotides: TGTGCCAGCAGCCTACTGGTGGCAGGGGGCCAGACCGGGGAGCTGTTTTTT.

The V gene is TRBV5-1, the J gene TRBJ2-7; TRBD1 matches 9 bases. Trimming at V came to 4 bases and at J to 5 bases, leaving 13 bases not matched to a gene. Germline V CDR1 and CDR2: SGHRS, YFSETQ. The CDR3 is 16 residues long. The CDR3 DNA sequence: TGCGCCAGCAGCCTGTTCCCGGGACAGGGTATCCACGAGCAGTACTTC. Encoded protein: CASSLFPGQGIHEQYF.

The V call is TRBV12-3 or TRBV12-4, the J call TRBJ2-7; 8 positions agree with TRBD1. CDR3 size: 13 residues. The ends lost 2 bases at V and 5 bases at J; junction bases unmatched: 2. The CDR3 nucleotides read TGTGCCAGCAGTTTACAGGGGGCAAACGAGCAGTACTTC. It codes for CASSLQGANEQYF.

The chain joins TRBV4-1 to TRBJ2-7; tentatively, D is TRBD1 (6 bases). V was shortened by 4 bases and J by 3 bases, with 13 bases between the two germline ends. Germline V gene lookup returns CDR1 MGHRA and CDR2 YSYEKL. The CDR3 sequence is 14 residues long. CDR3 in amino acids: CASSLERGIYEQYF. CDR3 DNA sequence: TGCGCCAGCAGCCTCGAAAGGGGGATCTACGAGCAGTACTTC.

V and J are TRBV7-9 and TRBJ2-7, with D tentatively TRBD2 (5 bases). V lost 1 base, J lost 0 bases, and 13 bases lay in between. This CDR3 has 16 amino acids. Germline CDR1 SEHNR, CDR2 FQNEAQ (reference sequence). The CDR3 DNA is TGTGCCAGCAGCTTAGATCGCGGGTGGAACTCCTACGAGCAGTACTTC. Its translation is CASSLDRGWNSYEQYF.

This clonotype was observed a handful of times. The chain uses TRBV6-5 and TRBJ2-7, with 11 bases lining up with TRBD2. Germline V lookup: CDR1 MNHEY, CDR2 SVGAGI. The CDR3 runs to 18 residues. Trimming removed 4 bases from V and 4 bases from J; junction bases left unmatched: 15. In nucleotides, the CDR3 is TGTGCCAGCAGTTTGGACCTACTAGCGGGGGCGGTTCCGTACGAGCAGTACTTC. It is translated as CASSLDLLAGAVPYEQYF.